This TCR beta chain was found in a study of blood T cell repertoires in COVID-19. Study background: Both acute and convalescent COVID-19 samples were obtained from the United States, Italy and Spain. The cDNA or gDNA used as material had been derived from T cells, B-cell-depleted T cells, or PBMCs.

Clones were read by immunoSEQ multiplex PCR, and TCRdb kept only the in-frame ones, dropping some. Of hundreds of thousands of clones listed, about 81% are singletons. The CDR3 totals 15 residues. Germline V lookup: CDR1 SEHNR, CDR2 FQNEAQ (reference sequence). The junction had 8 bases not matched to a gene; V was cut back by 5 bases and J by 5 bases. V usage is TRBV7-9 and J usage is TRBJ2-2; 7 nucleotides line up with TRBD2. This clonotype was obtained from a woman aged 55-70 years with active or convalescent COVID-19. Sequencing was performed on peripheral blood. CDR3 in DNA: TGTGCCAGCAGCCCCTTCGGGGGGAGGACCGGGGAGCTGTTTTTT. Its protein product is CASSPFGGRTGELFF.